Shown below are 9 T cell receptor beta chains from a single sample sequenced in a study of blood T cells in healthy people across ages (dated by TCRdb to about 2015). Library method: 5' RACE. Data came from an Illumina HiSeq 2500. The second PCR ran for about 7 to 11 cycles and used a J-beta primer mix along with a sample-barcoded 5' primer. TCRdb handled the public reads itself, with Q25 trimming in fastp and clone calling in MiXCR, and kept productive beta chains. Identical CDR3 proteins give one entry, which carries the most common genes and DNA. This sample has 650,000 to 1,000,000 distinct CDR3 sequences in its table, and 35% to 60% of those were observed once. The ten largest clones take up about a sixth of the sample. What was sequenced was blood. The receptors shown here come from an elderly man in good health.

The V and J genes are TRBV10-3 and TRBJ2-7, with 10 bases matching TRBD1. V was clipped by 6 bases and J by 3 bases; unmatched bases: 8. This CDR3 is 15 amino acids long. Germline lookup yields CDR1 ENHRY and CDR2 SYGVKD. The DNA of the CDR3 is TGTGCCATCAGACCCGGGACAGGGGACCTCTACGAGCAGTACTTC. This encodes CAIRPGTGDLYEQYF.

This clonotype was found once. This chain joins TRBV5-5 and TRBJ2-3, with D tentatively TRBD2 (6 bases). The CDR3 has 18 amino acids. Trimming stripped 0 bases from V and 3 bases from J, with 20 bases between. The germline gives CDR1 SGHKS, CDR2 YYEKEE (reference sequence). The CDR3 loop is CASSLVGRGIGKTDTQYF. The CDR3 DNA is TGTGCCAGCAGCTTGGTGGGCCGGGGGATCGGGAAAACAGATACGCAGTATTTT.

The chain uses TRBV20-1 and TRBJ2-2; D is possibly TRBD1 (6 bases). This CDR3 comprises 15 residues. V dropped 2 bases and J dropped 2 bases, with 12 bases sitting between them. CDR1 is DFQATT, CDR2 SNEGSKA, per germline (reference sequence). The CDR3 DNA reads as TGCAGTGCTAGACTACAGGGTTTCAACACCGGGGAGCTGTTTTTT. Its protein product is CSARLQGFNTGELFF.

This clonotype was seen only a few times. The rearrangement joins TRBV5-1 to TRBJ2-7; D is unclear. Trimming cost V 1 base and J 0 bases, with 11 bases left between them. Germline lookup yields CDR1 SGHRS and CDR2 YFSETQ. CDR3 length equals 15 residues. CDR3 region: CASSLLRISSYEQYF. DNA of the CDR3: TGCGCCAGCAGCTTGTTACGGATCTCCTCCTACGAGCAGTACTTC. Looking up the rest from reference TRBV5-1 and TRBJ2-7 gives the full variable domain: KAGVTQTPRYLIKTRGQQVTLSCSPISGHRSVSWYQQTPGQGLQFLFEYFSETQRNKGNFPGRFSGRQFSNSRSEMNVSTLELGDSALYLCASSLLRISSYEQYFGPGTRLTVT.

This clonotype came up a few times. V gene TRBV12-3 or TRBV12-4 combines with J gene TRBJ2-1; TRBD2 matches 16 bases. J lost 7 bases, V lost 7 bases, and 4 bases had no gene match. CDR3 length equals 15 residues. The CDR3 bases are TGTGCCAGCACCCGGGGACTAGCGGGAGGGAATGAGCAGTTCTTC. This gives the protein CASTRGLAGGNEQFF.

This chain links TRBV12-3 or TRBV12-4 with TRBJ2-7, with a possible D match to TRBD2 (6 bases). Trimming removed 7 bases from V and 1 base from J, with 11 bases in between. This CDR3 has 13 amino acids. CDR3 sequence reads: CASTFGGSYEQYF. Here the CDR3 DNA reads TGTGCCAGCACCTTCGGGGGTTCCTACGAGCAGTACTTC.

This clonotype was seen repeatedly, ten times or more. The chain has TRBV29-1 and TRBJ1-1; TRBD1 matches 7 bases. Germline values: CDR1 SQVTM, CDR2 ANQGSEA. The V gene end was trimmed by 2 bases and the J gene end by 10 bases; junction bases not matched to a gene: 4. There are 11 residues in the CDR3. CDR3 bases: TGCAGCGTTGAAATAAACAGGGGAGCTTTCTTT. Translated, it gives CSVEINRGAFF.

The CDR3 region has the DNA TGTGCCTCAACGCGGGGGGGCCGTCAGAATGAGCAGTTCTTC. This encodes CASTRGGRQNEQFF. The V and J genes are TRBV9 and TRBJ2-1; 9 positions agree with TRBD2. V shed 10 bases and J 7 bases; nucleotides not matched to a gene: 12. The CDR3 consists of 14 residues. Germline loops: CDR1 SGDLS, CDR2 YYNGEE.

In this sample, this clonotype turned up many times. The chain carries TRBV3-1 and TRBJ2-7; D possibly corresponds to TRBD2 (6 bases). V was pared by 4 bases and J by 2 bases, with 18 bases between. CDR3 size: 16 residues. The germline gives CDR1 LGHDT, CDR2 YNNKEL (reference sequence). The CDR3 sequence: CASSRGSPGETYEQYF. The CDR3 region has the DNA TGTGCCAGCAGCCGCGGGTCTCCGGGAGAAACCTACGAGCAGTACTTC.